This T cell receptor (beta chain) was sequenced for a study of blood T cell repertoires in COVID-19 (dated by TCRdb to about 2020). General notes on the study: Samples from collaborators originated in the United States, Italy and Spain and spanned both the acute and convalescent phases of COVID-19. The prospective study material was composed of cDNA or gDNA derived from T cells, B-cell-depleted T cells, or PBMCs. Subjects who had been exposed to COVID-19, were actively infected with it, or had recovered from it provided the deeply sampled blood TCRbeta repertoires that made up the dataset. The repertoires were made available in a free public database intended to serve as a resource for research on the immune response to SARS-CoV-2. The samples were drawn from the first 160 participants of the ongoing ImmuneRACE study and from 950 to 1,500 subjects provided by 6 global collaborators. Sample metadata almost always included a de-identified subject ID, COVID-19 status, age in years and sex. Where available, HLA class I and class II types were taken from metadata supplied by the sample provider and were not determined by assay-based typing. What the study reported, not specific to this receptor: Clinical and demographic metadata were provided uncurated, with the amount varying by source and participant.

The collaborating institutions used their own protocols to collect whole blood in K2EDTA tubes. For TCRbeta analysis, collaborators shipped samples in one of three forms: frozen whole blood, isolated PBMCs, or DNA extracted from either of those sample types. The immunoSEQ Assay, a bias-controlled multiplex PCR, was used to amplify TCRbeta CDR3 regions from genomic DNA. As for the authors' bioinformatics: The number of nucleated cells in each sample was estimated by amplification of reference gene primers within the assay. To quantify the absolute abundance of each unique TCRbeta CDR3 rearrangement, sequence reads were collapsed and filtered. For each sample, productive Simpson clonality was calculated as the square root of Simpson's diversity index over productive rearrangements. TCRdb took this table from immuneACCESS and kept in-frame rearrangements with V and J called. Such tables lack part of the clones; where checked against another copy, unresolved V genes explain under half of the gap, and the rest is unexplained. The DNA was the basis for D and trimming; V, J and clone size are from that table. For this sample the table gives approximately 30,000 clones, of which around 88% were detected only once. The ten top clones hold roughly 15% of the sample.

The junction carries 11 bases between V and J, which are trimmed by 3 bases and 4 bases respectively. Its CDR3 holds 14 amino acids, cysteine through phenylalanine. Only the CDR3 part of the read is kept: 42 bases, read in frame from the first base. The germline V gene provides CDR1 SGDLS and CDR2 YYNGEE. As for this clone: It lacks a known antigen. The record has no base qualities; no much larger clone is one base away.

Material: peripheral blood. The source is a human donor in a cohort sampled during active COVID-19. This chain is built from TRBV9 and TRBJ2-1; TRBD2 might be the D gene, on 6 matching bases. The CDR3 amino acid sequence is: CASSARDSYNEQFF. The sequenced DNA: TGTGCCAGCAGCGCCCGGGACTCATACAATGAGCAGTTCTTC.